This record looks at one TCR beta chain sequence and its context. The data were taken from a study of blood T cell repertoires in COVID-19. The assay was immunoSEQ multiplex PCR, and TCRdb's table has in-frame clones only and misses some. The sample carries roughly 260,000 clones, approximately 86% recorded once. The sample comprised peripheral blood. The clonotype originates from a middle-aged man who had recovered from COVID-19.

As DNA, the CDR3 is TGTGCCAGCAGCTCGGGGACAGGGGTGAGTGGTAGCACTGAAGCTTTCTTT. Translating it yields CASSSGTGVSGSTEAFF. The chain combines TRBV7-9 with TRBJ1-1; 10 nucleotides line up with TRBD1. With V trimmed by 4 bases and J by 4 bases, 12 bases remained unmatched. Per the germline V gene, CDR1 is SEHNR and CDR2 is FQNEAQ (reference sequence). The CDR3 consists of 17 residues. The variable domain in full, completed from reference TRBV7-9 and TRBJ1-1, reads DTGVSQNPRHKITKRGQNVTFRCDPISEHNRLYWYRQTLGQGPEFLTYFQNEAQLEKSRLLSDRFSAERPKGSFSTLEIQRTEQGDSAMYLCASSSGTGVSGSTEAFFGQGTRLTVV.